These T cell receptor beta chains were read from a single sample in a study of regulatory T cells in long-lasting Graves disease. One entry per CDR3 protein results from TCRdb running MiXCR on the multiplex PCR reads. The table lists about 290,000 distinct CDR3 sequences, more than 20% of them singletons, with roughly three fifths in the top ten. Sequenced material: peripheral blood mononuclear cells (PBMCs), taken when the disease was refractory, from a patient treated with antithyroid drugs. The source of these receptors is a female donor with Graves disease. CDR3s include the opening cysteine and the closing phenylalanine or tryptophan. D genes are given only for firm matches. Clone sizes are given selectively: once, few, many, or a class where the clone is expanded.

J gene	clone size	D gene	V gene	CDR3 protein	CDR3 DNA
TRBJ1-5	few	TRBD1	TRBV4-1	CASSPLTGTYQPQHF	TGCGCCAGCAGCCCCTTGACAGGGACCTATCAGCCCCAGCATTTT
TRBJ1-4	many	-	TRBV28	CASSPGSVREKLFF	TGTGCCAGCAGCCCAGGGAGCGTTCGTGAAAAACTGTTTTTT
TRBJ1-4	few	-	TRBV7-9	CASSLAGDANEKLFF	TGTGCCAGCAGCTTAGCAGGGGATGCCAATGAAAAACTGTTTTTT
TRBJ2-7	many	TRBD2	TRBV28	CASSSWTSGTREQYF	TGTGCCAGCAGCTCCTGGACTAGCGGGACTCGCGAGCAGTACTTC
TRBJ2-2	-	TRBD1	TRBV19	CATGTETNTGELFF	TGTGCCACAGGGACAGAAACGAACACCGGGGAGCTGTTTTTT
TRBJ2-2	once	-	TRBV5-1	CASSRDHEDGELFF	TGCGCCAGCAGCCGGGATCACGAGGACGGGGAGCTGTTTTTT
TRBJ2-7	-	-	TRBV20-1	CSASRGYEQYF	TGCAGTGCCAGCAGGGGTTACGAGCAGTACTTC
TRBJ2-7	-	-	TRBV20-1	CSARVRTNPYEQYF	TGCAGTGCTAGGGTTCGGACTAATCCCTACGAGCAGTACTTC
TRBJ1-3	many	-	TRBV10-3	CAITKTIGTNSGNTIYF	TGTGCCATCACTAAAACAATCGGGACGAACTCTGGAAACACCATATATTTT
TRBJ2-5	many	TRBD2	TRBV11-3	CASSLGQRTSQETQYF	TGTGCCAGCAGCTTAGGACAGAGGACTAGTCAAGAGACCCAGTACTTC
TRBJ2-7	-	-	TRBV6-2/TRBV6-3	CASSGRPNPYEQYF	TGTGCCAGCTCGGGACGTCCAAACCCCTACGAGCAGTACTTC
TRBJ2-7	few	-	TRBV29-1	CSVATVSSYEQYF	TGCAGCGTTGCCACGGTTAGCTCCTACGAGCAGTACTTC
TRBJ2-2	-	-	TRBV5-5	CASSFVGELFF	TGTGCCAGCAGCTTCGTGGGGGAGCTGTTTTTT
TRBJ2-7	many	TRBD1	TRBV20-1	CSARDLHRITGGEQYF	TGCAGTGCTAGAGACCTGCACCGAATTACAGGGGGTGAGCAGTACTTC
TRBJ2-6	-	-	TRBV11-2	CASSLTVGGANVLTF	TGTGCCAGCAGCTTAACAGTGGGGGGGGCCAACGTCCTGACTTTC
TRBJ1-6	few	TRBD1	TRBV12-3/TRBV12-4	CASTRAGGNNSPLHF	TGTGCCAGCACCAGGGCAGGGGGAAATAATTCACCCCTCCACTTT
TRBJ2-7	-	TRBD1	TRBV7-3	CASSRDRGEEQYF	TGTGCCAGCAGCAGGGACAGGGGCGAAGAGCAGTACTTC
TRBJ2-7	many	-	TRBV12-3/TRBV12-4	CASSLAPNGKEQYF	TGTGCCAGCAGTTTAGCCCCTAACGGGAAGGAGCAGTACTTC
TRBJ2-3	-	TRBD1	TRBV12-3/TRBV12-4	CASSLGTGGWNTQYF	TGTGCCAGCAGTTTAGGGACAGGGGGCTGGAATACGCAGTATTTT
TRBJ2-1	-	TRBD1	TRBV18	CASSQRPGQGIHNEQFF	TGTGCCAGCTCTCAACGTCCGGGACAGGGGATCCACAATGAGCAGTTCTTC
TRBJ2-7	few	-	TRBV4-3	CASSQGRHTREQYF	TGCGCCAGCAGCCAAGGACGACATACGAGGGAGCAGTACTTC
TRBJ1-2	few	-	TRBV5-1	CASSPPQDGLNYGYTF	TGCGCCAGCAGCCCCCCACAGGACGGGCTTAACTATGGCTACACCTTC
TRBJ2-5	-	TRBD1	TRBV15	CATSRGGWKQGAWGETQYF	TGTGCCACCAGCAGAGGGGGCTGGAAACAGGGGGCATGGGGAGAGACCCAGTACTTC
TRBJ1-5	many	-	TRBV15	CATSSTGRPTPNQPQHF	TGTGCCACCAGCAGTACAGGGCGTCCGACGCCCAATCAGCCCCAGCATTTT
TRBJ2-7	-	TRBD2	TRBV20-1	CSARGGLAGALSYEQYF	TGCAGTGCTAGGGGGGGACTAGCGGGGGCCCTCTCCTACGAGCAGTACTTC
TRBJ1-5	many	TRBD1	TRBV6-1	CASRQGQGGSNQPQHF	TGTGCCAGCAGGCAGGGACAGGGTGGCAGCAATCAGCCCCAGCATTTT
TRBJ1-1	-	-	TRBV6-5	CASSYSDIDTEAFF	TGTGCCAGCAGTTACTCAGATATCGACACTGAAGCTTTCTTT
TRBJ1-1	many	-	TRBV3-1	CASSQRGDDTEAFF	TGTGCCAGCAGCCAGAGAGGGGACGACACTGAAGCTTTCTTT
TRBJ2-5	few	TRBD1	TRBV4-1	CASSRGTGRETQYF	TGCGCCAGCAGCCGCGGGACAGGGAGAGAGACCCAGTACTTC
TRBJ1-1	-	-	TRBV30	CAGGTPRRAFF	TGTGCCGGGGGTACCCCTCGACGGGCTTTCTTT
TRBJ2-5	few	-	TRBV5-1	CASSLALREFETQYF	TGCGCCAGCAGCTTGGCCTTAAGGGAGTTCGAGACCCAGTACTTC
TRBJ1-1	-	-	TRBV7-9	CASEGLAEAFF	TGTGCCAGCGAGGGGCTGGCTGAAGCTTTCTTT
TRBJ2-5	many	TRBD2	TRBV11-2	CASSVLAGGPGETQYF	TGTGCCAGCAGCGTACTAGCGGGAGGGCCTGGTGAGACCCAGTACTTC
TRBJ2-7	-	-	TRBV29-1	CSVGSQPEQYF	TGCAGCGTGGGATCTCAGCCCGAGCAGTACTTC
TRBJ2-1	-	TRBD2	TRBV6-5	CASSYSTREPFPAYNEQFF	TGTGCCAGCAGTTACTCAACGCGGGAGCCCTTTCCTGCATACAATGAGCAGTTCTTC
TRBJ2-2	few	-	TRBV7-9	CASSRGNTGELFF	TGTGCCAGCAGCCGCGGAAACACCGGGGAGCTGTTTTTT
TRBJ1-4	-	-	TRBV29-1	CSVEDRKGGINEKLFF	TGCAGCGTTGAGGACCGGAAGGGGGGCATTAATGAAAAACTGTTTTTT
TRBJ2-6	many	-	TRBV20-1	CSARQTSSGANVLTF	TGCAGTGCGAGGCAGACAAGCTCTGGGGCCAACGTCCTGACTTTC
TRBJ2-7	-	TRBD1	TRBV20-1	CSATPTGKGLEQYF	TGCAGTGCTACACCGACAGGGAAGGGGCTCGAGCAGTACTTC
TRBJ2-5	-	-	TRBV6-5	CASSYLGAEKETQYF	TGTGCCAGCAGTTACCTTGGGGCAGAAAAAGAGACCCAGTACTTC
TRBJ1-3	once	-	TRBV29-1	CSVEDTRSSGNTIYF	TGCAGCGTTGAAGATACCCGCAGCTCTGGAAACACCATATATTTT
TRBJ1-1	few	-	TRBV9	CASSVGAPSTEAFF	TGTGCCAGCAGCGTTGGGGCCCCGAGCACTGAAGCTTTCTTT
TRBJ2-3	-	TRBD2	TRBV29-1	CSVVYYLTIIAGIGDTQYF	TGCAGCGTTGTATATTACTTAACAATCATAGCGGGAATCGGGGATACGCAGTATTTT
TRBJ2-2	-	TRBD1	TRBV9	CASSVAGTGVAGELFF	TGTGCCAGCAGCGTAGCCGGGACAGGGGTGGCCGGGGAGCTGTTTTTT
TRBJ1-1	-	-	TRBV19	CASSIRRGLNTEAFF	TGTGCCAGTAGTATCCGGAGGGGATTGAACACTGAAGCTTTCTTT
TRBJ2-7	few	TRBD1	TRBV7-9	CASSGRGQGFYEQYF	TGTGCCAGCAGCGGTAGAGGACAGGGGTTCTACGAGCAGTACTTC
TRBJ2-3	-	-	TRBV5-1	CASSFLGPSNTDTQYF	TGCGCCAGCAGCTTTTTGGGTCCAAGTAACACAGATACGCAGTATTTT
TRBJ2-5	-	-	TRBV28	CASSRNDAGRTQYF	TGTGCCAGCAGCAGAAACGACGCGGGACGGACCCAGTACTTC
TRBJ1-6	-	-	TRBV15	CATSRDGGGRQGSPLHF	TGTGCCACCAGCAGAGACGGGGGCGGGAGGCAAGGTTCACCCCTCCACTTT
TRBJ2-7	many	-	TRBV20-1	CSAIMSGEAYEQYF	TGCAGTGCTATTATGTCGGGAGAGGCGTACGAGCAGTACTTC
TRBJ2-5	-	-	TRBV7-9	CASSSFRLFQETQYF	TGTGCCAGCAGCTCGTTCCGACTGTTCCAAGAGACCCAGTACTTC
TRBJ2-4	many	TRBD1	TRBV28	CASSLSDRGQINIQYF	TGTGCCAGCAGTTTATCGGACAGGGGGCAGATAAACATTCAGTACTTC
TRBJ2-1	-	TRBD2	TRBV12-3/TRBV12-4	CASSSSGNAYNEQFF	TGTGCCAGCAGTTCGAGCGGGAACGCCTACAATGAGCAGTTCTTC
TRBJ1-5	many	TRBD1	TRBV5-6	CASTTTGGLNQPQHF	TGTGCCAGCACAACGACAGGGGGCCTTAATCAGCCCCAGCATTTT
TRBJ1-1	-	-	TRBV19	CASSIAPGAEAFF	TGTGCCAGTAGTATAGCCCCTGGGGCTGAAGCTTTCTTT
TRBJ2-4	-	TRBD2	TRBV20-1	CSARLAGENIQYF	TGCAGTGCTCGACTAGCGGGCGAAAACATTCAGTACTTC